This T cell receptor beta chain was sequenced during a study of OX40 agonist ivuxolimab in advanced cancers. Study-level information: Patients with hepatocellular carcinoma, melanoma, renal cell or head and neck cancer made up the dose-escalation patients.

Details on this clone: Its antigen remains unknown.

V was cut by 1 base and J by 9 bases, with 10 bases left in between. In germline, CDR1 is SGHTA, CDR2 FQGNSA. The CDR3 is made up of 13 amino acids. General study results and limits: Partial responders at 0.1-3.0 mg/kg showed near-lowest clonal expansion. At 0.1 to 3.0 mg/kg, clonal expansion of CD4+ and CD8+ blood T cells had occurred by week 6.

Profiled with immunoSEQ multiplex PCR; TCRdb holds only in-frame clones, not every one. This table holds about 100,000 clones, approximately 95% found once. The sequence came from an adult with an advanced solid tumor such as melanoma, head and neck, liver or kidney cancer. The V call is TRBV7-2, the J call TRBJ2-4, with D tentatively TRBD1 or TRBD2 (5 bases each). Material: CD4+ or CD8+ T cells sorted from blood, obtained in a trial of the OX40 agonist ivuxolimab. In DNA form, the CDR3 reads TGTGCCAGCAGCTTAGGCCCTGGGGGCATTCAGTACTTC. This translates into CASSLGPGGIQYF.